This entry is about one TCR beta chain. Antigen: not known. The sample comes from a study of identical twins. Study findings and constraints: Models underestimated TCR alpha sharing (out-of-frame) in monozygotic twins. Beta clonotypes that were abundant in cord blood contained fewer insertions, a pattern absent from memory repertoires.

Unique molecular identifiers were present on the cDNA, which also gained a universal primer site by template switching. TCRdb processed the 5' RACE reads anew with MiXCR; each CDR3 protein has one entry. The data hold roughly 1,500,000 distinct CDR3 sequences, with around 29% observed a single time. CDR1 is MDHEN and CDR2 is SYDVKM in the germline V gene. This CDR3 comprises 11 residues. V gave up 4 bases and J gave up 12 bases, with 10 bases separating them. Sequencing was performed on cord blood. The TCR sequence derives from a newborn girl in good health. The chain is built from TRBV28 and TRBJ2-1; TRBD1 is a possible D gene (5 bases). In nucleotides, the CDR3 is TGTGCCAGCAGTTCTCGACAGACGCAGTTCTTC. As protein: CASSSRQTQFF.